Described below is a single TCR beta chain sequence and its context. This record belongs to a study of blood T cell repertoires in COVID-19. Study-level background: Sites across the United States, Italy and Spain contributed samples from acute and convalescent COVID-19. In each case, the material was cDNA or gDNA derived from T cells, B-cell-depleted T cells, or PBMCs.

Per the authors' pipeline: Estimation of nucleated cell counts relied on the amplification of reference gene primers. Method: immunoSEQ multiplex PCR; TCRdb's copy keeps in-frame clones and lacks some. That table is the source of V, J and clone size, and D and trimming were worked out from the DNA. Among approximately 50,000 clones, around 87% were seen once, and the ten largest hold approximately 7.1%. V lost 1 base to trimming and J lost 10 bases; unmatched junction nucleotides: 7. Germline-derived CDR1 and CDR2 are SGHTA and FQGNSA. This CDR3 is 14 amino acids long. The chain has TRBV7-2 and TRBJ2-3; TRBD2 agrees at 8 bases. The sequenced material came from peripheral blood. This sequence originates from a man between 45 and 60 years old with active COVID-19. The DNA of the CDR3 is TGTGCCAGCAGCTTAGACGGGGGGGCCGTGGCGCAGTATTTT. Amino acids: CASSLDGGAVAQYF.